The 20 T cell receptor beta chains reported below all come from one sample, sequenced in a study of cytomegalovirus exposure and HLA in healthy donors. The PCR was carried out with 60 Vbeta primers and 13 Jbeta primers. The repertoire was sequenced with immunoSEQ multiplex PCR; TCRdb's copy has only in-frame clones and lacks some. The sample has under 150,000 clones, 70% to 85% seen once. The sample comprised PBMCs. The receptors were gathered from a boy younger than 10 in good health and CMV-seronegative.

V gene TRBV23-1 combines with J gene TRBJ1-5, with 12 positions matching TRBD1. TRBV23-1 is an ORF, with its function uncertain. The CDR3 runs 17 residues. The V and J ends lost 6 bases and 4 bases, in that order; junction bases with no gene match: 10. The CDR3 here is CASSRDRGRLINQPQHF. CDR3 in DNA: TGCGCCAGCAGCCGGGACAGGGGGCGCCTTATAAATCAGCCCCAGCATTTT.

This clone was seen only once. The chain uses TRBV5-1 and TRBJ1-2; the D gene is possibly TRBD1 (6 bases). CDR3 length: 16 amino acids. The germline V and J ends were trimmed by 4 bases and 4 bases, with 20 bases remaining between them. Germline V gene sequence: CDR1 SGHRS, CDR2 YFSETQ. The CDR3 DNA is TGCGCCAGCAGCCCCGAGGGGGGGAGTAGGCTCTATGGCTACACCTTC. Translating gives CASSPEGGSRLYGYTF.

The rearrangement uses TRBV19 and TRBJ1-3; D is possibly TRBD1 (5 bases). Germline CDR1 is LNHDA and CDR2 is SQIVND (reference sequence). Trimming removed 5 bases from V and 0 bases from J, with 14 bases in between. This CDR3 spans 16 amino acids. CDR3 nucleotide sequence: TGTGCCAGTAGTCTCCAGGGCTGGACCTCTGGAAACACCATATATTTT. Amino acid sequence: CASSLQGWTSGNTIYF. The variable domain in full, with the rest retrieved from reference TRBV19 and TRBJ1-3, is DGGITQSPKYLFRKEGQNVTLSCEQNLNHDAMYWYRQDPGQGLRLIYYSQIVNDFQKGDIAEGYSVSREKKESFPLTVTSAQKNPTAFYLCASSLQGWTSGNTIYFGEGSWLTVV.

This clone was seen only once. The chain links TRBV18 to TRBJ2-1, with D possibly being TRBD1 (6 bases). This CDR3 has 15 amino acids. V was shortened by 3 bases and J by 3 bases, with 12 bases between the two germline ends. Germline V CDR1 and CDR2: KGHSH, LQKENI. CDR3 loop: CASSPTGNLYNEQFF. Written as DNA, the CDR3 is TGTGCCAGCTCACCTACAGGGAACCTCTACAATGAGCAGTTCTTC.

This chain uses TRBV11-3 with TRBJ2-5; TRBD2 matches 7 bases. This CDR3 comprises 16 residues. The trim removed 0 bases at V and 0 bases at J, leaving 4 bases unmatched. CDR1 is SGHNT and CDR2 is YENEEA in the germline V gene. CDR3 in amino acids: CASSLEGLADQETQYF. The CDR3 DNA reads as TGTGCCAGCAGCTTAGAAGGGCTAGCGGACCAAGAGACCCAGTACTTC. The full variable domain, in which reference TRBV11-3 and TRBJ2-5 provide the parts outside the CDR3, is EAGVVQSPRYKIIEKKQPVAFWCNPISGHNTLYWYLQNLGQGPELLIRYENEEAVDDSQLPKDRFSAERLKGVDSTLKIQPAELGDSAVYLCASSLEGLADQETQYFGPGTRLLVL.

V is TRBV2 and J is TRBJ2-5; 10 bases are shared with TRBD2. CDR1 and CDR2 (germline): SNHLY, FYNNEI. CDR3 length equals 15 residues. Trimming cost V 7 bases and J 1 base; bases outside gene matches: 6. The CDR3 loop is CASTLERGGQETQYF. In DNA, the CDR3 is TGTGCCAGCACTTTAGAGCGGGGGGGCCAAGAGACCCAGTACTTC.

The chain joins TRBV9 to TRBJ2-7, with 8 nucleotides matching TRBD1. Germline V gives CDR1 SGDLS, CDR2 YYNGEE. The V and J ends lost 4 bases and 0 bases, in that order; junction bases with no gene match: 6. CDR3 length: 15 amino acids. CDR3 region: CASSFGQGISYEQYV. The CDR3 region has the DNA TGTGCCAGCAGCTTCGGACAGGGCATCTCCTACGAGCAGTACGTC.

This chain uses TRBV5-4 with TRBJ1-2; D is unresolved. With 0 bases removed from V and 2 bases from J, the gap between germline ends came to 14 bases. Germline lookup yields CDR1 SGHNT and CDR2 YYREEE (reference sequence). The length of the CDR3 is 16 residues. The CDR3 bases are TGTGCCAGCAGCTTGGGGCCCGCGGTCAGCAACTATGGCTACACCTTC. Its translation: CASSLGPAVSNYGYTF.

The genes are TRBV5-4 and TRBJ1-4, with no clear D. Germline assignment: CDR1 SGHNT and CDR2 YYREEE (reference sequence). The length of the CDR3 is 10 residues. V lost 7 bases and J lost 12, with 10 bases in between. The CDR3 sequence: CASPRSELFF. The CDR3 DNA follows: TGTGCCAGCCCCCGATCGGAACTGTTTTTT.

The V call is TRBV5-5, the J call TRBJ2-1; 8 nucleotides align to TRBD2. Germline V lookup: CDR1 SGHKS, CDR2 YYEKEE (reference sequence). CDR3 size: 14 residues. With 1 base clipped from V and 12 bases from J, the junction kept 9 bases outside the gene matches. CDR3 loop: CASSLRLAGTRQFF. For the CDR3, the DNA is TGTGCCAGCAGCTTGAGATTAGCGGGGACCCGGCAGTTCTTC.

The rearrangement links TRBV5-4 to TRBJ1-4, with a possible D match to TRBD1 (5 bases). V was shortened by 4 bases and J by 6 bases, with 16 bases between the two germline ends. Germline V gene data show CDR1 as SGHNT and CDR2 as YYREEE (reference sequence). This CDR3 is 15 amino acids long. This CDR3 is CASSPAGSGHEKLFF. DNA for the CDR3: TGTGCCAGCAGCCCCGCAGGGTCCGGGCATGAAAAACTGTTTTTT.

Points on this clone: This clone may be a read error of a much larger clone one base away. Other DNA sequences from this sample encode an identical CDR3 as well. This chain connects TRBV30 to TRBJ2-3, with D perhaps matching TRBD2 (6 bases). The length of the CDR3 is 16 residues. Germline V gene data show CDR1 as GTSNPN and CDR2 as SVGIG (reference sequence). V was cut by 3 bases and J by 4 bases, with 20 bases left in between. The CDR3 nucleotides are TGTGCCTGGAGCGAGATCCCGGGAGAAGGGTCAGATACGCAGTATTTT. This gives the protein CAWSEIPGEGSDTQYF.

The rearrangement links TRBV7-8 to TRBJ1-1; D unclear. Germline values: CDR1 SGHVS, CDR2 FQNEAQ. V shed 5 bases and J shed 0 bases, with 13 bases lying between them. CDR3 size: 15 residues. CDR3 in amino acids: CASSTAADMNTEAFF. Written as DNA, the CDR3 is TGTGCCAGCAGCACAGCGGCGGATATGAACACTGAAGCTTTCTTT.

The rearrangement links TRBV18 to TRBJ2-2; D may be TRBD2 (5 bases). Germline V CDR1 and CDR2: KGHSH, LQKENI. The CDR3 covers 13 residues. V was trimmed by 6 bases and J by 0 bases, leaving 5 bases between them. CDR3 sequence reads: CASSGTNTGELFF. The CDR3 DNA reads TGTGCCAGCTCCGGGACGAACACCGGGGAGCTGTTTTTT.

This clone was seen a handful of times. The rearrangement uses TRBV5-4 and TRBJ2-3; TRBD2 matches at 7 bases. The CDR3 length is 14 residues. V gave up 1 base and J gave up 1 base; unmatched junction bases: 0. Germline CDR1 and CDR2: SGHNT and YYREEE (reference sequence). The CDR3 is CASSLTSGTDTQYF. The CDR3, as DNA: TGTGCCAGCAGCTTGACTAGCGGCACAGATACGCAGTATTTT.

The CDR3 DNA reads as TGTGCCAGCAGCCCTTCAGGGGGTAGTATCGATGAGCAGTTCTTC. Amino acid sequence: CASSPSGGSIDEQFF. The rearrangement joins TRBV7-2 to TRBJ2-1; TRBD1 aligns across 7 bases. V shed 5 bases, J shed 8 bases, and the junction held 12 bases outside the gene matches. Germline-derived CDR1 and CDR2 are SGHTA and FQGNSA. The CDR3 covers 15 residues.

The chain couples TRBV29-1 to TRBJ2-1; 10 nucleotides match TRBD1. The ends lost 8 bases at V and 6 bases at J; junction bases unmatched: 13. CDR1 is SQVTM, CDR2 ANQGSEA, per germline. This CDR3 is built from 15 residues. The CDR3 region is CSLAAGTGDSNEQFF. DNA of the CDR3: TGCAGCCTCGCTGCCGGGACAGGGGACTCCAATGAGCAGTTCTTC.

The chain joins TRBV2 to TRBJ1-5; 10 bases fit TRBD1. In germline, CDR1 is SNHLY, CDR2 FYNNEI. V shed 7 bases and J 3 bases; nucleotides not matched to a gene: 9. CDR3 length equals 16 residues. CDR3 sequence (DNA): TGTGCCAGCAAGGTTGGGGGACAGGGGACCAATCAGCCCCAGCATTTT. It is translated as CASKVGGQGTNQPQHF.

The rearrangement links TRBV30 to TRBJ2-1; D might be TRBD2 (7 bases). There are 15 residues in the CDR3. Germline assignment: CDR1 GTSNPN and CDR2 SVGIG (reference sequence). The V end was cut by 2 bases, the J end by 7 bases, with 18 bases between. CDR3 loop: CAWSLGGGSGNEQFF. DNA for the CDR3: TGTGCCTGGAGTTTAGGGGGGGGCTCGGGGAATGAGCAGTTCTTC.

The chain combines TRBV27 with TRBJ1-1, with 9 bases aligning to TRBD1. This CDR3 region has 14 residues. Germline-derived CDR1 and CDR2 are MNHEY and SMNVEV (reference sequence). The ends lost 6 bases at V and 4 bases at J; junction bases unmatched: 6. The DNA of the CDR3 is TGTGCCAGCAGCCTGACAGGGGGGGTCACTGAAGCTTTCTTT. Translating gives CASSLTGGVTEAFF.